This T cell receptor (beta chain) comes out of a study of identifying expanded T cells in peripheral blood. Repertoires were generated with immunoSEQ multiplex PCR, while TCRdb's copy carries only in-frame clones and drops some. The sample lists 81,000 or so clones; 80% to 85% were seen once. The CDR3 has 13 residues. CDR1 is LGHNA and CDR2 is YSLEER in the germline V gene. V was trimmed by 4 bases and J by 8 bases, leaving 13 bases between them. This clonotype originated in a person between 18 and 75 years old in good health. The chain employs TRBV4-3 and TRBJ2-3, with D possibly being TRBD1 (7 bases). The specimen sequenced was blood. The CDR3 DNA reads as TGCGCCAGCAGCCTCCAGGGGGGAGGTACGCAGTATTTT. It yields the protein CASSLQGGGTQYF.